Below, 27 T cell receptor beta chains from the same sample are listed, as sequenced in a study of blood T cell repertoires in COVID-19. Sequenced by immunoSEQ multiplex PCR; TCRdb stores in-frame clones only, minus some. This table has under 140,000 clones, around four fifths appearing once. The material sequenced was peripheral blood. These receptor sequences come from a woman aged 55-70 years with acute or convalescent COVID-19.

The sample holds a few counts of this clone. This rearrangement joins TRBV6-1 to TRBJ1-5, with D possibly TRBD1 on 6 matching bases. CDR3 length equals 16 residues. Trimming took off 4 bases at V and 0 bases at J, with 13 bases between the two ends. Germline CDR1 is MNHNS and CDR2 is SASEGT. CDR3 in amino acids: CASSVWTVNSNQPQHF. The CDR3 DNA sequence: TGTGCCAGCAGTGTCTGGACAGTAAATAGCAATCAGCCCCAGCATTTT.

The chain has TRBV27 and TRBJ1-4, with D perhaps matching TRBD1 (5 bases). CDR3 length: 16 residues. Germline CDR1 is MNHEY and CDR2 is SMNVEV (reference sequence). The ends were cut back, 4 bases at V and 4 bases at J, with 16 bases in the middle. The CDR3 DNA reads TGTGCCAGCAGTTGGTCAGGGTGGGACTTTAATGAAAAACTGTTTTTT. The encoded protein is CASSWSGWDFNEKLFF.

This rearrangement joins TRBV9 to TRBJ1-4; D is perhaps TRBD1 (6 bases). CDR3 length: 14 residues. Germline loops: CDR1 SGDLS, CDR2 YYNGEE. Between the trimmed V and J ends, which lost 6 bases and 3 bases, there was a span of 12 bases. DNA for the CDR3: TGTGCCAGCAACGGGGGGCCGGCTAATGAAAAACTGTTTTTT. It is translated as CASNGGPANEKLFF.

Here the CDR3 reads CASSTTGLSNQPQHF. The CDR3 nucleotides read TGTGCCAGCAGTACGACAGGACTTAGCAATCAGCCCCAGCATTTT. The chain recombines TRBV6-5 with TRBJ1-5; a weak D match, TRBD1 (6 bases). Trimming cost V 5 bases and J 0 bases, with 11 bases left between them. This CDR3 has 15 amino acids. Germline V lookup: CDR1 MNHEY, CDR2 SVGAGI.

This chain uses TRBV5-6 with TRBJ2-7; 7 bases are a match to TRBD1. CDR3 length equals 13 residues. J was trimmed by 5 bases and V by 4 bases; bases with no gene match: 6. CDR1 and CDR2 from the germline V gene are SGHDT and YYEEEE. CDR3 in amino acids: CASSPGDSDEQYF. The DNA of the CDR3 is TGTGCCAGCAGCCCCGGGGACAGCGACGAGCAGTACTTC.

The chain joins TRBV10-1 to TRBJ1-5; TRBD1 matches at 7 bases. The germline gives CDR1 WNHNN, CDR2 SYGVQD (reference sequence). The CDR3 is 13 amino acids. Losses at the gene ends were 6 bases for V and 5 bases for J; bases not matched to a gene: 4. CDR3 amino acids: CASSRDSYQPQHF. The CDR3 region has the DNA TGCGCCAGCAGCCGGGACAGCTATCAGCCCCAGCATTTT.

V gene TRBV5-6 combines with J gene TRBJ1-1; perhaps TRBD1 as D (5 bases). Germline V gene lookup returns CDR1 SGHDT and CDR2 YYEEEE. CDR3 size: 12 residues. V was trimmed by 2 bases and J by 10 bases, leaving 12 bases between them. CDR3 in amino acids: CASSFQGVRAFF. The DNA of the CDR3 is TGTGCCAGCAGCTTTCAAGGGGTGCGAGCTTTCTTT.

The chain is built from TRBV12-3 or TRBV12-4 and TRBJ1-2; D not certain. V lost 5 bases and J 2 bases, leaving 3 bases between the germline ends. This CDR3 contains 11 residues. The chain's CDR3 is CASSQNYGYTF. CDR3 DNA sequence: TGTGCCAGCAGTCAAAACTATGGCTACACCTTC.

The J gene is TRBJ1-4, the V gene TRBV5-1, with no clear D. CDR3 length: 14 amino acids. Germline V gene sequence: CDR1 SGHRS, CDR2 YFSETQ. The ends were cut back, 0 bases at V and 7 bases at J, with 10 bases in the middle. CDR3: CASSLDGEGEKLFF. DNA for the CDR3: TGCGCCAGCAGCTTGGACGGGGAGGGTGAAAAACTGTTTTTT.

This clone was counted many times. This chain uses TRBV4-3 with TRBJ2-7; 8 bases map to TRBD1. The V and J ends lost 2 bases and 2 bases, in that order; junction bases with no gene match: 2. CDR3 length: 14 amino acids. Germline CDR1 reads LGHNA; CDR2 reads YSLEER. The CDR3 DNA is TGCGCCAGCAGCCAATACAGGGGGGCCTACGAGCAGTACTTC. This codes for CASSQYRGAYEQYF.

V and J are TRBV29-1 and TRBJ2-7, with 8 bases aligning to TRBD2. The CDR3 spans 13 residues. The J segment lost 5 bases and the V segment lost 4 bases, leaving 7 bases of the junction unmatched. CDR1 and CDR2 from the germline V gene are SQVTM and ANQGSEA. CDR3 residues: CSVAERGIDEQYF. The CDR3 DNA reads TGCAGCGTTGCGGAGCGGGGGATTGACGAGCAGTACTTC.

The chain employs TRBV5-4 and TRBJ2-5; D is perhaps TRBD1 (5 bases). The CDR3 has 12 residues. Per germline, CDR1 SGHNT and CDR2 YYREEE (reference sequence). Trimming cost V 4 bases and J 4 bases, with 8 bases left between them. CDR3 region: CASSPQGETQYF. The CDR3 nucleotides read TGTGCCAGCAGCCCGCAGGGAGAGACCCAGTACTTC.

This clone was counted many times. This rearrangement joins TRBV7-2 to TRBJ2-3; 7 bases are shared with TRBD2. The junction had 4 bases not matched to a gene; V was cut back by 1 base and J by 0 bases. Germline CDR1 reads SGHTA; CDR2 reads FQGNSA. The CDR3 totals 16 residues. CDR3 nucleotides: TGTGCCAGCAGCTTAGGCCTAGCGGCGAGCACAGATACGCAGTATTTT. Its translation is CASSLGLAASTDTQYF.

The rearrangement joins TRBV6-2 or TRBV6-3 to TRBJ2-3, with 8 bases identical to TRBD2. The V segment lost 2 bases and the J segment 2 bases; nucleotides outside the gene matches: 12. The CDR3 sequence is 18 residues long. The germline V gene encodes CDR1 MNHEY and CDR2 SVGEGT. The CDR3 loop is CASSYPRRRGGTTDTQYF. CDR3 coding DNA: TGTGCCAGCAGTTACCCAAGGCGGCGCGGGGGGACCACAGATACGCAGTATTTT.

The CDR3 DNA reads TGTGCCAGCAGTGAACTAGGGGGCCTGAACACTGAAGCTTTCTTT. The encoded protein is CASSELGGLNTEAFF. This chain joins TRBV27 and TRBJ1-1; 7 positions agree with TRBD1. From germline, CDR1 is MNHEY and CDR2 SMNVEV (reference sequence). The CDR3 is made up of 15 amino acids. The V and J ends lost 5 bases and 0 bases, in that order; junction bases with no gene match: 6.

The chain combines TRBV19 with TRBJ2-3; the match to TRBD2 covers 11 bases. The germline V gene has CDR1 LNHDA and CDR2 SQIVND (reference sequence). V shed 10 bases, J shed 3 bases, and the junction held 12 bases outside the gene matches. CDR3 size: 16 residues. CDR3 coding DNA: TGTGCCACAAGAAGGGCTAGCGGGGGGACGACAGATACGCAGTATTTT. The encoded protein is CATRRASGGTTDTQYF.

The chain uses TRBV18 and TRBJ1-4; 11 bases fit TRBD1. CDR1 is KGHSH and CDR2 is LQKENI in the germline V gene. This CDR3 comprises 15 residues. The V and J ends lost 0 bases and 6 bases, in that order; junction bases with no gene match: 0. CDR3 DNA: TGTGCCAGCTCACCACCGGACAGGGGGCATGAAAAACTGTTTTTT. This sequence encodes CASSPPDRGHEKLFF. The whole variable domain, remainder taken from reference TRBV18 and TRBJ1-4, is NAGVMQNPRHLVRRRGQEARLRCSPMKGHSHVYWYRQLPEEGLKFMVYLQKENIIDESGMPKERFSAEFPKEGPSILRIQQVVRGDSAAYFCASSPPDRGHEKLFFGSGTQLSVL.

The gene calls are TRBV6-4 and TRBJ2-2; perhaps TRBD1 as D (6 bases). CDR3 length: 14 residues. Trimming removed 7 bases from V and 1 base from J, with 10 bases in between. CDR1 and CDR2 from the germline V gene are MRHNA and SNTAGT. The CDR3 here is CASKQGLNTGELFF. The CDR3 DNA reads as TGTGCCAGCAAACAGGGCCTGAACACCGGGGAGCTGTTTTTT.

This chain uses TRBV6-2 or TRBV6-3 with TRBJ2-1; unclear D gene. This CDR3 is built from 15 residues. The germline V and J ends were trimmed by 3 bases and 4 bases, with 13 bases remaining between them. Germline V gene data show CDR1 as MNHEY and CDR2 as SVGEGT. The CDR3 reads CASSYSGADYNEQFF. CDR3 coding DNA: TGTGCCAGCAGTTATTCCGGAGCAGATTACAATGAGCAGTTCTTC.

This rearrangement joins TRBV28 to TRBJ1-6; tentative D call: TRBD1 (5 bases). The CDR3 has 16 residues. Looked up from germline, CDR1 is MDHEN and CDR2 is SYDVKM. V was trimmed by 5 bases and J by 3 bases, leaving 14 bases between them. CDR3 sequence reads: CASSPGQIIYNSPLHF. Written as DNA, the CDR3 is TGTGCCAGCAGTCCAGGACAAATTATCTATAATTCACCCCTCCACTTT. Full variable domain (missing parts from reference TRBV28 and TRBJ1-6): DVKVTQSSRYLVKRTGEKVFLECVQDMDHENMFWYRQDPGLGLRLIYFSYDVKMKEKGDIPEGYSVSREKKERFSLILESASTNQTSMYLCASSPGQIIYNSPLHFGNGTRLTVT.

The chain combines TRBV4-2 with TRBJ2-7; unclear D gene. Trimming pared 0 bases from V and 2 bases from J, leaving 11 bases between. Germline lookup yields CDR1 LGHNA and CDR2 YNFKEQ. CDR3 size: 15 residues. DNA for the CDR3: TGTGCCAGCAGCCAAGATCCTAGTTCGGCCTACGAGCAGTACTTC. Residues: CASSQDPSSAYEQYF.

The chain has TRBV5-5 and TRBJ2-7; 9 positions match TRBD1. The CDR3 contains 15 residues. Per the germline V gene, CDR1 is SGHKS and CDR2 is YYEKEE (reference sequence). The V segment lost 4 bases and the J segment 2 bases; nucleotides outside the gene matches: 7. The CDR3 spells CASSPGGTGTYEQYF. CDR3 nucleotide sequence: TGTGCCAGCAGCCCTGGCGGGACAGGGACCTACGAGCAGTACTTC.

V gene TRBV5-4 combines with J gene TRBJ1-6; 8 nucleotides match TRBD1. The CDR3 sequence is 13 residues long. V gave up 3 bases and J gave up 13 bases; unmatched junction bases: 6. Germline loops: CDR1 SGHNT, CDR2 YYREEE (reference sequence). CDR3 DNA: TGTGCCAGCAGCTCCAACCAGGGGGCCCCCCTCCACTTT. It yields the protein CASSSNQGAPLHF.

This chain joins TRBV15 and TRBJ2-7; 7 positions agree with TRBD2. CDR1 is LNHNV and CDR2 is YYDKDF in the germline V gene (reference sequence). The CDR3 is made up of 14 amino acids. With V trimmed by 3 bases and J by 1 base, 3 bases remained unmatched. The CDR3, as DNA: TGTGCCACCAGCAGGGAGCGGGATTCCTACGAGCAGTACTTC. Its translation is CATSRERDSYEQYF.

In DNA form, the CDR3 reads TGTGCCAGCTCACCCCCGGGCACTAGCGGGGGCAATGAGCAGTTCTTC. Protein sequence: CASSPPGTSGGNEQFF. V and J are TRBV18 and TRBJ2-1; 11 bases line up with TRBD2. The junction had 7 bases not matched to a gene; V was cut back by 3 bases and J by 6 bases. CDR3 length: 16 amino acids. CDR1 and CDR2 from the germline V gene are KGHSH and LQKENI.

The chain links TRBV4-3 to TRBJ1-1; a weak D match, TRBD1 (6 bases). Germline V CDR1 and CDR2: LGHNA, YSLEER. V lost 2 bases and J lost 5, with 12 bases in between. The CDR3 spans 14 residues. For the CDR3, the DNA is TGCGCCAGCAGCCAATACAGGGTAGGGACTGAAGCTTTCTTT. Encoded protein: CASSQYRVGTEAFF.

This chain joins TRBV7-2 and TRBJ2-7, with 10 bases aligning to TRBD1. The CDR3 runs to 16 residues. From germline, CDR1 is SGHTA and CDR2 FQGNSA. V trimming: 5 bases; J trimming: 4 bases; junction bases outside the gene matches: 11. The chain's CDR3 is CASSLAGTGDGYEQYF. CDR3 DNA sequence: TGTGCCAGCAGCCTGGCCGGGACAGGGGATGGGTACGAGCAGTACTTC.